This T cell receptor beta chain was captured by sequencing in a study of shared clonotypes between healthy human individuals. Overall study context: Aged between 18 and 49, the donors were a couple of women and a few men.

The trim removed 5 bases at V and 0 bases at J, leaving 3 bases unmatched. CDR3 length equals 16 residues. Germline V gene lookup returns CDR1 SEHNR and CDR2 FQNEAQ (reference sequence). Details on this clone: Its antigen is still unknown. In the same sample, other DNA sequences code for this CDR3.

Whole-study findings and limits: Some naive CD4 clonotypes, roughly 4.5%, turned up in common across four donors.

In the naive CD8 group, cells lacked CD45RO and were positively selected for CCR7, so terminally differentiated effector memory CD45RA+ cells were left out. Authors' analysis steps: Junction-only sequences produced by ImmunoSEQ had no quality scores, so filtering differed. Sequencing was performed with immunoSEQ multiplex PCR; in TCRdb, only in-frame clones are kept and a portion is missing. Clone size and V and J calls were adopted from that table, with D and trimming inferred from the DNA. The sample lists 1.5 million to 2.5 million clones; less than 95% were seen once. The sequence was collected from a man in his late teens or twenties in good health. The chain carries TRBV7-9 and TRBJ2-2, with 10 bases fitting TRBD2. Sequenced input: naive CD8+ T cells sorted from blood. CDR3 protein: CASSPTSGANTGELFF. DNA for the CDR3: TGTGCCAGCAGCCCAACTAGCGGGGCGAACACCGGGGAGCTGTTTTTT.